This T cell receptor beta chain was found in a study of low-dose radiotherapy and immunotherapy resistance in tumors. For the study at large: Intravenous cyclophosphamide 200 mg/m2 was given every two weeks, one day before radiation and immunotherapy.

The CDR3 length is 14 residues. Per the germline V gene, CDR1 is SGHRS and CDR2 is YFSETQ. With 0 bases removed from V and 7 bases from J, the gap between germline ends came to 11 bases. Primers targeting TRAV and TRBV primed first-strand cDNA, covering alpha and beta chains. A roughly 19-cycle PCR with a constant-region primer and V-primer adapter amplified TCRs. TCRdb analysed the reads with MiXCR anew, one entry per CDR3 protein. The repertoire holds tens of thousands of distinct CDR3 sequences, with about a sixth as singletons. Time point in this sample: before trial treatment. This clonotype was seen at least ten times.

The source of this sequence is a male donor with prostate cancer. The sample was PBMCs, taken before treatment. The chain is built from TRBV5-1 and TRBJ2-1; tentatively, D is TRBD1 (5 bases). The CDR3 here is CASSLAQGNNEQFF. DNA of the CDR3: TGCGCCAGCAGCTTGGCCCAGGGAAATAATGAGCAGTTCTTC. The whole variable domain, filled in from reference TRBV5-1 and TRBJ2-1, reads KAGVTQTPRYLIKTRGQQVTLSCSPISGHRSVSWYQQTPGQGLQFLFEYFSETQRNKGNFPGRFSGRQFSNSRSEMNVSTLELGDSALYLCASSLAQGNNEQFFGPGTRLTVL.